Each of the 5 T cell receptor beta chains below was sequenced from the same sample in a study of beta chain features in type 1 diabetes. Of the isolated RNA, all was reverse transcribed, and so the sequenced material was expressed TCRB transcripts. Clones were sequenced by immunoSEQ multiplex PCR, and TCRdb holds only the in-frame ones, with some missing. Counted here are around 430,000 clones, roughly 30% occurring once; the ten biggest clones make up 0.05% to 0.07%. Sequenced material: naive CD4+ T cells from blood. Receptor source: a man aged 18 to 29 in good health.

This clone showed up just a few times. The V gene is TRBV28, the J gene TRBJ2-1, with 7 nucleotides matching TRBD2. Trimming cost V 0 bases and J 6 bases; bases outside gene matches: 11. CDR1 MDHEN and CDR2 SYDVKM come from the germline V gene. The CDR3 is made up of 17 amino acids. Here the CDR3 DNA reads TGTGCCAGCAGTTTATGGGGATCCAGCGGGGTTAGCAATGAGCAGTTCTTC. This encodes CASSLWGSSGVSNEQFF.

This clone occurred a few times. This sample includes further DNA sequences coding for the same CDR3. The gene calls are TRBV9 and TRBJ2-1; the D is unclear. This CDR3 has 15 residues. With 0 bases removed from V and 0 bases from J, the gap between germline ends came to 7 bases. CDR1 is SGDLS and CDR2 is YYNGEE in the germline V gene. CDR3 in amino acids: CASSVVGSSYNEQFF. CDR3 sequence (DNA): TGTGCCAGCAGCGTAGTTGGAAGCTCCTACAATGAGCAGTTCTTC.

The table lists this clone with a few counts. V usage is TRBV9 and J usage is TRBJ2-1, with 9 positions matching TRBD2. The length of the CDR3 is 17 residues. The germline V gene has CDR1 SGDLS and CDR2 YYNGEE. V trimming: 3 bases; J trimming: 0 bases; junction bases outside the gene matches: 7. The CDR3 protein is CASSGASGASSYNEQFF. The CDR3 nucleotides are TGTGCCAGCAGCGGGGCTAGCGGGGCCAGCTCCTACAATGAGCAGTTCTTC.

The chain combines TRBV19 with TRBJ2-3, with TRBD2 matching over 7 bases. The CDR3 extends over 16 amino acids. Per the germline V gene, CDR1 is LNHDA and CDR2 is SQIVND (reference sequence). Losses at the gene ends were 6 bases for V and 1 base for J; bases not matched to a gene: 10. Here the CDR3 reads CASSQPLGRGTDTQYF. The DNA of the CDR3 is TGTGCCAGTAGCCAACCCCTTGGGAGGGGCACAGATACGCAGTATTTT. The whole variable domain, filled in from reference TRBV19 and TRBJ2-3, reads DGGITQSPKYLFRKEGQNVTLSCEQNLNHDAMYWYRQDPGQGLRLIYYSQIVNDFQKGDIAEGYSVSREKKESFPLTVTSAQKNPTAFYLCASSQPLGRGTDTQYFGPGTRLTVL.

This clone occurred a few times. The V gene is TRBV27, the J gene TRBJ2-3; D possibly uses TRBD1 or TRBD2 (5 bases each). The V and J ends lost 6 bases and 8 bases respectively, with 21 bases between them. CDR1 is MNHEY, CDR2 SMNVEV, per germline (reference sequence). This CDR3 is 15 amino acids long. The CDR3 protein is CASRTGTPWGGTQYF. The DNA of the CDR3 is TGTGCCAGCAGGACCGGGACGCCGTGGGGTGGTACGCAGTATTTT.